Listed here are 8 T cell receptor beta chains from one sample, sequenced in a study of blood T cell repertoires in COVID-19. The data were produced by immunoSEQ multiplex PCR, yet TCRdb's version contains in-frame clones alone and is incomplete. The data show 250,000 to 350,000 clones, with over 75% seen just once and about an eighth held by the top ten. Sample: peripheral blood. These receptors were taken from a woman aged 60 to 75 with acute or convalescent COVID-19.

The genes are TRBV19 and TRBJ1-3, with a possible D match to TRBD1 (5 bases). This CDR3 region has 16 residues. The V gene's germline CDR1 is LNHDA and CDR2 SQIVND (reference sequence). Trimming left V 7 bases short and J 2 bases short, with 18 bases between. The CDR3 nucleotides read TGTGCCAGTACCAAACATCAGGGTTTGGCTGGAAACACCATATATTTT. It codes for CASTKHQGLAGNTIYF.

The count of this clone is one. CDR3 nucleotides: TGTGCCTGGAGTGTACAGGGGGCCGCGTCAGAGACCCAGTACTTC. Its protein is CAWSVQGAASETQYF. This rearrangement joins TRBV30 to TRBJ2-5; 9 nucleotides align to TRBD1. V lost 0 bases to trimming and J lost 4 bases; unmatched junction nucleotides: 6. CDR3 length equals 15 residues. CDR1 and CDR2 (germline): GTSNPN, SVGIG (reference sequence).

The V call is TRBV1, the J call TRBJ2-7; the table's D call, TRBD2, was not checked against the DNA. TRBV1 is recorded as a pseudogene. This CDR3 spans 13 amino acids. DNA for the CDR3: TGCACCAGGATACTAGCGGGACCCTACGAGCAGTACTTC. Its protein product is CTRILAGPYEQYF.

V gene TRBV28 combines with J gene TRBJ1-6, with TRBD1 matching over 8 bases. CDR3 length: 20 residues. CDR1 is MDHEN, CDR2 SYDVKM, per germline. V lost 6 bases to trimming and J lost 0 bases; unmatched junction nucleotides: 16. The CDR3 region has the DNA TGTGCCAGCAGCCTCTACCTTTTGAGGACAGGGAGCTCCTATAATTCACCCCTCCACTTT. Amino acids: CASSLYLLRTGSSYNSPLHF.

This clone has only one observation. The chain recombines TRBV20-1 with TRBJ1-5; D perhaps matches TRBD1 (6 bases). V was clipped by 4 bases and J by 11 bases, with 12 bases between them. The CDR3 covers 11 residues. Germline loops: CDR1 DFQATT, CDR2 SNEGSKA (reference sequence). The CDR3 nucleotides read TGCAGTGCTACCGACAGACAGGCCCAGCATTTT. Translating gives CSATDRQAQHF.

On this clone itself: A junction end diverges from the germline sequence, so it may reflect a read error. The V call is TRBV4-3, the J call TRBJ1-4; TRBD1 matches 7 bases. Germline V CDR1 and CDR2: LGHNA, YSLEER. The length of the CDR3 is 15 residues. For the CDR3, the DNA is TGCGCCAACAGCCAAGACGCAGGGGGTGTTGAAAAACTGTTTTTT. Its translation: CANSQDAGGVEKLFF.

This sequence joins TRBV5-1 and TRBJ1-1; no reliable D call. The V and J ends lost 0 bases and 7 bases respectively, with 10 bases between them. The CDR3 runs to 13 residues. Germline CDR1 and CDR2: SGHRS and YFSETQ. CDR3 sequence reads: CASSLAIGGEAFF. CDR3 coding DNA: TGCGCCAGCAGCTTGGCGATCGGAGGTGAAGCTTTCTTT.

This clone appeared a few times. The chain links TRBV7-8 to TRBJ2-3, with 9 bases aligning to TRBD2. V lost 1 base to trimming and J lost 1 base; unmatched junction nucleotides: 0. This CDR3 is built from 15 residues. Looked up from germline, CDR1 is SGHVS and CDR2 is FQNEAQ. CDR3 coding DNA: TGTGCCAGCAGCTTAGGGACTAGCGGCACAGATACGCAGTATTTT. Residues: CASSLGTSGTDTQYF.